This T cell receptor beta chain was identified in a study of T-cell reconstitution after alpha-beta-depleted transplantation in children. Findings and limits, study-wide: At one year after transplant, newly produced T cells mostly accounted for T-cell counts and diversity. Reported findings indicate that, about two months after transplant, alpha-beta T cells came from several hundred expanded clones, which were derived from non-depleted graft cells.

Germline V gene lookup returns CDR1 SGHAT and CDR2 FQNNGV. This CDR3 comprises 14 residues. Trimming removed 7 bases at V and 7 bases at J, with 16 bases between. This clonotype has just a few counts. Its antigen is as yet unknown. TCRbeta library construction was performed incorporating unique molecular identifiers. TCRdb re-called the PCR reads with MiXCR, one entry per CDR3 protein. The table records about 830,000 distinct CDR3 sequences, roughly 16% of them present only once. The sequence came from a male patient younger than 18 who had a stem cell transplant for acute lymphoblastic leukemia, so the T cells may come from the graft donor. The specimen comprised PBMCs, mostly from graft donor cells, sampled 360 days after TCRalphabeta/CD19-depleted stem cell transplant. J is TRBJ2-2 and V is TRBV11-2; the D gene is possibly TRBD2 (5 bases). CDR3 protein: CASTPTRQVGELFF. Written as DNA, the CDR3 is TGTGCCAGCACCCCAACTAGGCAGGTCGGGGAGCTGTTTTTT.